The table lists the clone carrying this TCR beta chain with a few counts. The antigen is undetermined. cDNA libraries for TCR beta contained unique molecular identifiers. In TCRdb, the PCR reads were re-called with MiXCR into one record per CDR3 protein. Of about 770,000 distinct CDR3 sequences in the sample, about 43% were seen once. This record belongs to a study of post-analysis software for immune sequencing data. Whole-study findings and limits: Higher frequency in patients than in controls was seen for about five TRBV segments, with TRBV5-6, TRBV5-1 and TRBV20-1 among them.

The length of the CDR3 is 14 residues. The ends lost 6 bases at V and 5 bases at J; junction bases unmatched: 7. Sequenced material: blood. The sequence derives from a girl aged 10-17 years with multiple sclerosis. The chain employs TRBV12-3 or TRBV12-4 and TRBJ2-5; TRBD1 matches at 9 bases. CDR3 sequence (DNA): TGTGCCAGCAGACGCGGACAGGGGTGGGAGACCCAGTACTTC. This codes for CASRRGQGWETQYF.